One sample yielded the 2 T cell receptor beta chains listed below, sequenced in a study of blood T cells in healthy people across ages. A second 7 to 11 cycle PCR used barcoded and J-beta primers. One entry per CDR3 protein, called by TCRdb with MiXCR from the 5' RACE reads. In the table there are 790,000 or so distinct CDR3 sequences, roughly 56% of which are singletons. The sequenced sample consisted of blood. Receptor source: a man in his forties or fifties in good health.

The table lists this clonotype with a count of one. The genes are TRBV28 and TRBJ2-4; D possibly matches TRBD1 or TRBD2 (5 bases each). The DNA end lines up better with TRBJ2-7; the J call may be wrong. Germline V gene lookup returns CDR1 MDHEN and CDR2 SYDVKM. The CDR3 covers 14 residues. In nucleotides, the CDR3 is TGTGCCAGCAGTTTGGGGGAAAACTATTACGAGCAGTACTTC. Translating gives CASSLGENYYEQYF.

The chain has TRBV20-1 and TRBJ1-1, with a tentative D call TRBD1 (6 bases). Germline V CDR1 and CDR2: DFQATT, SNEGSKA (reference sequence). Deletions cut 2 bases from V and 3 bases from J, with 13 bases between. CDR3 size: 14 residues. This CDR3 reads CSARFGGSDTEAFF. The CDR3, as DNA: TGCAGTGCTAGATTCGGGGGCTCGGACACTGAAGCTTTCTTT.